The following is a T cell receptor (beta chain) sequence with its context. This clonotype has at least ten counts. The antigen it recognizes is unknown. No clone much larger than this one lies a single base away; base qualities are absent. The sample is drawn from a study of Graves' ophthalmopathy and Graves' hyperthyroidism (dated by TCRdb to the late 2010s). At the level of the whole study: Peripheral blood was collected before any treatment was given, at the time of initial diagnosis. In over 5 hyperthyroidism patients, the T-cell repertoire of thyroid tissue was compared with the T-cell repertoire of blood. To explore V-J signatures distinguishing ophthalmopathy from hyperthyroidism, a discovery set of approximately 100 patients (more than 40 ophthalmopathy, around 55 stable hyperthyroidism) was enrolled. The study used TCR beta repertoire signatures to distinguish Graves' ophthalmopathy from Graves' hyperthyroidism and to predict progression to ophthalmopathy. For independent validation, a separate cohort was made up of some 18 hyperthyroidism patients plus 17 patients who later progressed from hyperthyroidism to ophthalmopathy. In total, 135 blood samples were TCR-sequenced: under 45 ophthalmopathy, some 75 hyperthyroidism and roughly 17 hyperthyroidism-to-ophthalmopathy patients. After sampling, hyperthyroidism patients received methimazole starting at 30 mg daily, and ophthalmopathy patients received high-dose intravenous methylprednisolone.

The CDR3 measures 15 amino acids from cysteine to phenylalanine. The entry retains the CDR3 DNA only, 45 bases that are in frame from base 1. The trim is 10 bases for V and 1 base for J, with a gap of 19 bases between the germline ends. The germline V gene (reference sequence) specifies MNHEY as CDR1 and SMNVEV as CDR2. The ophthalmopathy patients had moderately to severely active disease, with a Clinical Activity Score of 3 or higher, a NOSPECS grade of 4 or higher, and a disease duration of less than 3 months. Patients were excluded if they had other autoimmune diseases, uncontrolled infections, pregnancy or lactation. Clinical symptoms, serum thyroxine, TRAb, thyroid ultrasound and orbital computed tomography formed the basis of the diagnosis. Ficoll-Paque density gradient centrifugation was used to isolate PBMCs from around 10 ml of fresh peripheral blood. Total RNA was extracted with Trizol reagent and quality-checked on an Agilent 2100 Bioanalyzer.

For repertoire sequencing, the TCR beta CDR3 regions were amplified from RNA transcripts. A first-round RT-PCR used HTBI primers with the Qiagen OneStep RT-PCR kit, followed by a second-round multiplex PCR, size selection and purification. The libraries underwent paired-end sequencing with 100 bp reads on an Illumina HiSeq2000. In the authors' own workflow: SOAPnuke was used to process the reads, throwing out any read that had adapters, had uncalled bases, had a mean Phred below 15, or lacked an exact constant-primer or identifier match. High-quality paired reads were merged with COPE v1.2.5. Each unique nucleotide sequence was treated as a clonotype, and MiTCR v1.1 was used to align the clonotypes to the IMGT TRB V, D and J references. The analysis was limited to V-J combinations with a frequency above 0.0001, which together covered roughly 99% of the repertoires. A TCR clonal expansion and chaos score per V-J combination was defined as the ratio of F50 clonal expansion to chaos observed in the TCRdist matrix. Welch's t-statistics and random forest were used to reduce features to approximately 13 V-J combinations, which were fed into a naive Bayes classifier. The similarity between thyroid and blood repertoires was quantified using the Morisita-Horn index. TCRdb reanalyzed the raw reads on its own, using fastp at Q25 for trimming and MiXCR for clone calling, and kept in-frame beta chains. Each CDR3 protein appears once, grouped with its most common genes and DNA. What appears here as the V and J calls and clone size reflects TCRdb's work, not the paper's. Within this sample are roughly 300,000 distinct CDR3 sequences, with under 20% of them counted one time only. Roughly an eighth of the sample belongs to the ten largest clones.

What the research found in general, with its limitations: In validation, the model predicted ophthalmopathy progression with nearly 71% sensitivity and less than 80% specificity; roughly eleven predicted patients were CT-confirmed with GO in a median of about 6.1 months. No statistical method was used to predetermine the sample size, and group allocation was not hidden from the investigators. Most expanded thyroid clonotypes with frequency above 0.001 were also detected in blood, suggesting blood repertoires may reflect the thyroid immune response. The 13-signature model separated ophthalmopathy from stable hyperthyroidism with approximately 85% sensitivity and about 84% specificity in cross-validation, and 80%/75% in the test set.

The chain is encoded by TRBV27 joined to TRBJ1-1; the D gene cannot be named for sure. This TCR was sampled from an adult man with Graves' ophthalmopathy. Sequencing input: peripheral blood. The CDR3 in this case is CATFRNLEKNTEAFF. The nucleotides are TGTGCCACCTTCAGGAACTTGGAAAAGAACACTGAAGCTTTCTTT.